This is a list of T cell receptor beta chains from one sample in a study of T cell changes during pregnancy in multiple sclerosis. Assay: immunoSEQ multiplex PCR; the TCRdb copy retains only in-frame clones and omits some. In the table there are around 69,000 clones, just over 90% of which are singletons. The material sequenced was peripheral blood, taken in the third trimester of pregnancy. Every receptor here comes from a female donor with multiple sclerosis, enrolled in a pregnancy study. Each CDR3 is given with its conserved first and last residue. A D gene is named only where the DNA matches it firmly. For some rows the clone size is stated as once, few or many, or as a class when expanded; others skip it.

CDR3nt: TGCGCCAGCAGCGGAGGGAGGGAAGGACGCGAGCAGTACTTC
CDR3aa: CASSGGREGREQYF
d_gene: TRBD2
j_gene: TRBJ2-7
abundance: NA
v_gene: TRBV5-1

CDR3nt: TGTGCCAGTAAGGAGACAGGGAACACCGGGGAGCTGTTTTTT
CDR3aa: CASKETGNTGELFF
d_gene: NA
j_gene: TRBJ2-2
abundance: NA
v_gene: TRBV19

CDR3nt: TGTGCCAGCAGCTATTCCTTAGCGGGGGCCTCCTACAATGAGCAGTTCTTC
CDR3aa: CASSYSLAGASYNEQFF
d_gene: TRBD2
j_gene: TRBJ2-1
abundance: NA
v_gene: TRBV7-8

CDR3nt: TGTGCCAGCAGCCCGAGCGGGGGCCCCTACAATGAGCAGTTCTTC
CDR3aa: CASSPSGGPYNEQFF
d_gene: TRBD2
j_gene: TRBJ2-1
abundance: once
v_gene: TRBV7-9

CDR3nt: TGTGCCACTTCCGCCCCTAGCGGGGGTATGAATGAGCAGTTCTTC
CDR3aa: CATSAPSGGMNEQFF
d_gene: TRBD2
j_gene: TRBJ2-1
abundance: NA
v_gene: TRBV10-3

CDR3nt: TGTGCCAGCAGCTTGGTTGGCAGGGGCGCCGGGTATAATTCACCCCTCCACTTT
CDR3aa: CASSLVGRGAGYNSPLHF
d_gene: NA
j_gene: TRBJ1-6
abundance: NA
v_gene: TRBV7-2

CDR3nt: TGCGCCAGCAGCCAAGATCCCGGGGTCAACTGGGAGACCCAGTACTTC
CDR3aa: CASSQDPGVNWETQYF
d_gene: NA
j_gene: TRBJ2-5
abundance: NA
v_gene: TRBV4-1

CDR3nt: TGTGCCAGCAGCTCCTCGGGGGACGACTATGGCTACACCTTC
CDR3aa: CASSSSGDDYGYTF
d_gene: NA
j_gene: TRBJ1-2
abundance: NA
v_gene: TRBV7-9

CDR3nt: TGTGCCAGCAGCCGGACAGGGTTCGGCCGCGAGCAGTACTTC
CDR3aa: CASSRTGFGREQYF
d_gene: TRBD1
j_gene: TRBJ2-7
abundance: few
v_gene: TRBV6-6

CDR3nt: TGTGCCAGCAGCTTAGCATACAGCTCCTATAATTCACCCCTCCACTTT
CDR3aa: CASSLAYSSYNSPLHF
d_gene: NA
j_gene: TRBJ1-6
abundance: NA
v_gene: TRBV7-9

CDR3nt: TGCGCCAGCAGCTTGGAAGGAGGACTAGCGGGGGGTGGATATAGCACAGATACGCAGTATTTT
CDR3aa: CASSLEGGLAGGGYSTDTQYF
d_gene: TRBD2
j_gene: TRBJ2-3
abundance: NA
v_gene: TRBV5-1

CDR3nt: TGTGCCAGCAGCGTAGACGGGTTTAATGAAAAACTGTTTTTT
CDR3aa: CASSVDGFNEKLFF
d_gene: NA
j_gene: TRBJ1-4
abundance: NA
v_gene: TRBV9

CDR3nt: TGTGCCAGCAGCGTAGGAGGGACAGGGGCCTCCTTCTATGGCTACACCTTC
CDR3aa: CASSVGGTGASFYGYTF
d_gene: TRBD1
j_gene: TRBJ1-2
abundance: once
v_gene: TRBV9

CDR3nt: TGTGCCAGCAGCTTCTGGCGGGGGGGCCTGGATGAGCAGTTCTTC
CDR3aa: CASSFWRGGLDEQFF
d_gene: TRBD2
j_gene: TRBJ2-1
abundance: NA
v_gene: TRBV11-2

CDR3nt: TGTGCCAGCAGTTTACTGGGGCAGCCGACCAACGTCCTGACTTTC
CDR3aa: CASSLLGQPTNVLTF
d_gene: NA
j_gene: TRBJ2-6
abundance: NA
v_gene: TRBV27

CDR3nt: TGTGCCATCAGTGTCCCGGGACAGGGGGCGCGGCAAGGAAACACCATATATTTT
CDR3aa: CAISVPGQGARQGNTIYF
d_gene: TRBD1
j_gene: TRBJ1-3
abundance: NA
v_gene: TRBV10-3

CDR3nt: TGCAGCGTTGAAGATCAACTAGCGGGCAACTACAATGAGCAGTTCTTC
CDR3aa: CSVEDQLAGNYNEQFF
d_gene: TRBD2
j_gene: TRBJ2-1
abundance: once
v_gene: TRBV29-1

CDR3nt: TGCGCCAGCAGCTTGGGATCCCGGACTTTCAACACCGGGGAGCTGTTTTTT
CDR3aa: CASSLGSRTFNTGELFF
d_gene: NA
j_gene: TRBJ2-2
abundance: NA
v_gene: TRBV5-1

CDR3nt: TGTGCCAGCAGCTTGAGTAAGGGCCGCGGGCCGGGCCATAATTCACCCCTCCACTTT
CDR3aa: CASSLSKGRGPGHNSPLHF
d_gene: NA
j_gene: TRBJ1-6
abundance: NA
v_gene: TRBV7-2

CDR3nt: TGTGCCAGCAGCACCACAGCTCGTAATGTTTCACCCCTCCACTTT
CDR3aa: CASSTTARNVSPLHF
d_gene: NA
j_gene: TRBJ1-6
abundance: NA
v_gene: TRBV6-5

CDR3nt: TGTGCCAGCAGTCTTAGTCCCGGGACTAGCGAAGAGACCCAGTACTTC
CDR3aa: CASSLSPGTSEETQYF
d_gene: TRBD2
j_gene: TRBJ2-5
abundance: NA
v_gene: TRBV28

CDR3nt: TGTGCCAGCAGCTTACCCAGGACTAGCGGGGGTTTCGAGACCCAGTACTTC
CDR3aa: CASSLPRTSGGFETQYF
d_gene: TRBD2
j_gene: TRBJ2-5
abundance: few
v_gene: TRBV11-2

CDR3nt: TGCGCCAGCAGCTTTTCTACAGGGACAAGTTCACCCCTCCACTTT
CDR3aa: CASSFSTGTSSPLHF
d_gene: NA
j_gene: TRBJ1-6
abundance: NA
v_gene: TRBV5-1

CDR3nt: TGTGCCAGCAGTTACTCTGGCAGGGGCACCTATGGCTACACCTTC
CDR3aa: CASSYSGRGTYGYTF
d_gene: NA
j_gene: TRBJ1-2
abundance: NA
v_gene: TRBV6-6

CDR3nt: TGTGCCAGCAGCTTAGGAGGAGCGGGGGGGCCGACTGAGCAGTTCTTC
CDR3aa: CASSLGGAGGPTEQFF
d_gene: TRBD2
j_gene: TRBJ2-1
abundance: NA
v_gene: TRBV7-9

CDR3nt: TGTGCCAGCAGCCAAGGGAGCCAGCCTAATGAAAAACTGTTTTTT
CDR3aa: CASSQGSQPNEKLFF
d_gene: NA
j_gene: TRBJ1-4
abundance: NA
v_gene: TRBV4-2

CDR3nt: TGTGCCAGCAGCTTAGGGGCTGGGGGAGCGGGGGGCACAGATACGCAGTATTTT
CDR3aa: CASSLGAGGAGGTDTQYF
d_gene: TRBD2
j_gene: TRBJ2-3
abundance: NA
v_gene: TRBV7-2

CDR3nt: TGTGCCAGCAGCTGGACAGTCGTAATGGAGACCCAGTACTTC
CDR3aa: CASSWTVVMETQYF
d_gene: NA
j_gene: TRBJ2-5
abundance: NA
v_gene: TRBV5-6

CDR3nt: TGCGCCAGCAGTGCCTTTACACCTCGGGGAAACACTGAAGCTTTCTTT
CDR3aa: CASSAFTPRGNTEAFF
d_gene: NA
j_gene: TRBJ1-1
abundance: medium-sized
v_gene: TRBV10-2

CDR3nt: TGCGCCAGCAGCCAATCCAGGGCCCTCAGGAATGAGCAGTTCTTC
CDR3aa: CASSQSRALRNEQFF
d_gene: NA
j_gene: TRBJ2-1
abundance: NA
v_gene: TRBV4-1

CDR3nt: TGTGCCAGTAGCTCCAGCGACAGGGGGCTTGGTGGCTACACCTTC
CDR3aa: CASSSSDRGLGGYTF
d_gene: TRBD1
j_gene: TRBJ1-2
abundance: NA
v_gene: TRBV19

CDR3nt: TGTGCCAGCTCACCACCGGAACAGGGGAGACCTAACTATGGCTACACCTTC
CDR3aa: CASSPPEQGRPNYGYTF
d_gene: TRBD1
j_gene: TRBJ1-2
abundance: NA
v_gene: TRBV18

CDR3nt: TGTGCCTGGAAGGAGACAGCCCTATATGGCTACACCTTC
CDR3aa: CAWKETALYGYTF
d_gene: NA
j_gene: TRBJ1-2
abundance: NA
v_gene: TRBV30

CDR3nt: TGTGCCAGCAGCCTACCAGCAGGGGGGCGTGCGTCACCCCTCCACTTT
CDR3aa: CASSLPAGGRASPLHF
d_gene: TRBD1
j_gene: TRBJ1-6
abundance: NA
v_gene: TRBV27

CDR3nt: TGCGCCAGCAGCCCAGGACTAGCGCACGAGCAGTTCTTC
CDR3aa: CASSPGLAHEQFF
d_gene: TRBD2
j_gene: TRBJ2-1
abundance: NA
v_gene: TRBV5-1

CDR3nt: TGTGCCAGCACCCGGGACCCAGGGGATTATAACTATGGCTACACCTTC
CDR3aa: CASTRDPGDYNYGYTF
d_gene: NA
j_gene: TRBJ1-2
abundance: NA
v_gene: TRBV9

CDR3nt: TGTGCCAGCAGCCGGGACAATAACTATGGCTACACCTTC
CDR3aa: CASSRDNNYGYTF
d_gene: NA
j_gene: TRBJ1-2
abundance: NA
v_gene: TRBV4-2

CDR3nt: TGTGCCAGCTCCGTGCGAGCGGGGGCCACCACAGATACGCAGTATTTT
CDR3aa: CASSVRAGATTDTQYF
d_gene: TRBD2
j_gene: TRBJ2-3
abundance: NA
v_gene: TRBV18

CDR3nt: TGTGCCAGCAACCGGCTGACTCATATGTATGGCTACACCTTC
CDR3aa: CASNRLTHMYGYTF
d_gene: NA
j_gene: TRBJ1-2
abundance: NA
v_gene: TRBV7-9